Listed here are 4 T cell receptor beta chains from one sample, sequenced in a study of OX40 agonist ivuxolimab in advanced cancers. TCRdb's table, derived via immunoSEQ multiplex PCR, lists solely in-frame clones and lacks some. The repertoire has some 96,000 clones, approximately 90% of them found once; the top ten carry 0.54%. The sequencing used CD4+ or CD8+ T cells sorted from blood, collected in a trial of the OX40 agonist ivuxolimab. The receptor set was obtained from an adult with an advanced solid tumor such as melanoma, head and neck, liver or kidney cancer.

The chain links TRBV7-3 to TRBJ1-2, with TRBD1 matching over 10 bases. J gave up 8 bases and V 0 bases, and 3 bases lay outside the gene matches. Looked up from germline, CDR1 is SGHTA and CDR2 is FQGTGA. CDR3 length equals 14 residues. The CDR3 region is CASSLTGQGSGYTF. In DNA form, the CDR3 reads TGTGCCAGCAGCTTAACGGGACAGGGGTCCGGCTACACCTTC. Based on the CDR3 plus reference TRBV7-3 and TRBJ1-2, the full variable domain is GAGVSQTPSNKVTEKGKYVELRCDPISGHTALYWYRQSLGQGPEFLIYFQGTGAADDSGLPNDRFFAVRPEGSVSTLKIQRTERGDSAVYLCASSLTGQGSGYTFGSGTRLTVV.

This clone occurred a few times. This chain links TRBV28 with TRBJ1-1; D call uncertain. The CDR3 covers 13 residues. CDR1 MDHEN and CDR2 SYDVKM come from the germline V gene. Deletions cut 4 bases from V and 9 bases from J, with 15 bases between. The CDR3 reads CASSSPESPKAFF. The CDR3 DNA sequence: TGTGCCAGCAGTTCCCCGGAGTCCCCCAAAGCTTTCTTT.

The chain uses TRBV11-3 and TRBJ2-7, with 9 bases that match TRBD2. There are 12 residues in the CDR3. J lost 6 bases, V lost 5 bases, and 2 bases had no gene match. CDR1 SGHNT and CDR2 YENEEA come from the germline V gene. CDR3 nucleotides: TGTGCCAGCAGCCGAGCGGGGGGCGAGCAGTACTTC. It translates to CASSRAGGEQYF. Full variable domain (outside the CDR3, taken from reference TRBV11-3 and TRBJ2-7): EAGVVQSPRYKIIEKKQPVAFWCNPISGHNTLYWYLQNLGQGPELLIRYENEEAVDDSQLPKDRFSAERLKGVDSTLKIQPAELGDSAVYLCASSRAGGEQYFGPGTRLTVT.

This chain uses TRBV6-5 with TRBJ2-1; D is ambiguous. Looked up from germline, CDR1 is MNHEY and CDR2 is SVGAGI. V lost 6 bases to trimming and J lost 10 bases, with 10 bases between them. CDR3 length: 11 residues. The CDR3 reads CASSSTREQFF. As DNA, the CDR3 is TGTGCCAGCAGCTCAACACGAGAGCAGTTCTTC.